This is a list of T cell receptor beta chains from one sample in a study of T-cell memory formation after mild COVID-19. TCRdb recomputed calls from the 5' RACE reads with MiXCR, one row per CDR3 protein. The table includes a few hundred thousand distinct CDR3 sequences, about a sixth detected once. Sequenced material: PBMCs or a T cell subset sorted from them (not recorded which). These receptors were obtained from a man aged 18 to 35 who had mild COVID-19 (a few samples of this study predate the infection). Cell type and time point are not known. CDR3s leave out the opening cysteine and the closing phenylalanine or tryptophan. Each record gives: J gene, V gene, D gene, CDR3 protein. The D gene is left open where the match is weak.

TRBJ2-5 | TRBV4-1 | NA | ASSQDFSETQY
TRBJ2-5 | TRBV5-1 | NA | ASSLVGDNQETQY
TRBJ1-2 | TRBV27 | NA | ASSSPSGGYT
TRBJ1-2 | TRBV6-6 | TRBD1 | ASSYLGQAYGYT
TRBJ2-3 | TRBV7-8 | TRBD2 | SGAVGDTDTQY
TRBJ1-5 | TRBV20-1 | NA | SALGSYSNQPQH
TRBJ1-1 | TRBV19 | NA | ASQQRNTEAF
TRBJ2-7 | TRBV18 | NA | ASSPVNHEQY
TRBJ2-1 | TRBV7-2 | TRBD2 | ASSLQRGLYNEQF
TRBJ1-1 | TRBV5-1 | NA | ASSWAGSGSTEAF
TRBJ2-5 | TRBV7-8 | TRBD1 | ASVARQGRSETQY
TRBJ2-7 | TRBV29-1 | NA | SVVGGLSYEQY
TRBJ1-6 | TRBV7-6 | NA | ASSLALGSYNSPLH
TRBJ2-3 | TRBV12-3/TRBV12-4 | TRBD1 | ASSSGTGPTDTQY
TRBJ2-7 | TRBV6-5 | NA | ASSRYRALLTYEQY
TRBJ1-6 | TRBV7-9 | NA | ASSLARGFNSPLH
TRBJ1-1 | TRBV7-9 | NA | ASSPGEVTRNTEAF
TRBJ1-1 | TRBV11-1 | NA | ASSPPGRVTEAF
TRBJ1-1 | TRBV9 | TRBD1 | ASSTGQGASTEAF
TRBJ1-6 | TRBV6-2/TRBV6-3 | TRBD1 | AAAGTVNSPLH
TRBJ1-1 | TRBV7-6 | NA | ASTSGNTEAF
TRBJ2-6 | TRBV9 | NA | ASSAGGSGANVLT